The TCR beta chain under discussion was sequenced for a study of identical twins. Study outcomes and limitations: Out-of-frame TCR alpha sharing in monozygotic twins exceeded recombination model predictions. High-abundance cord blood beta clonotypes had fewer insertions; memory repertoires showed none.

There were only healthy Caucasians among the donors. This CDR3 has 18 residues. J gave up 0 bases and V 1 base, and 8 bases lay outside the gene matches. Per the germline V gene, CDR1 is LGHDT and CDR2 is YNNKEL (reference sequence). This clonotype was seen a handful of times. Its target is not known. With template switching, a universal primer site was added, and the cDNA carried unique molecular identifiers. Using its own MiXCR run on the 5' RACE reads, TCRdb lists one record per CDR3 protein. The sample contains around 570,000 distinct CDR3 sequences, nearly 10% of which appear only once. The same data also went into a second study, on yellow fever vaccine responses in identical twins.

The J gene is TRBJ2-3, the V gene TRBV3-1; TRBD2 matches 9 bases. The clonotype originates from a woman aged 18-29 years in good health. Source material: PBMCs. Written as DNA, the CDR3 is TGTGCCAGCAGCCAAGCCGTGTCTAGCGGGGAGAGCACAGATACGCAGTATTTT. Translation: CASSQAVSSGESTDTQYF.